Below are 29 T cell receptor beta chains sequenced from a single sample in a study of blood T cells in healthy people across ages. With a J-beta primer mix and a sample-barcoded 5' primer, a second PCR ran about 7 to 11 cycles. Each CDR3 protein gets one entry after TCRdb re-called the 5' RACE reads with MiXCR. The data contain about 800,000 distinct CDR3 sequences, around 25% of them singletons. In addition, the sample was reused for a study of T cells of mothers and their children.

Sample: blood. All receptors come from a boy younger than 18 in good health.

Regarding this clonotype: At one of its ends the junction is not consistent with the germline gene, which may arise from a read error. The chain carries TRBV20-1 and TRBJ1-2; 7 bases align to TRBD1. From germline, CDR1 is DFQATT and CDR2 SNEGSKA (reference sequence). This CDR3 region has 13 residues. DNA of the CDR3: TGCAGTGCGAGAGAACAGGGGAGCTATGGCTACACCTTC. Translation: CSAREQGSYGYTF.

The chain couples TRBV29-1 to TRBJ1-4; D gene unclear. The V gene's germline CDR1 is SQVTM and CDR2 ANQGSEA. Deletions cut 4 bases from V and 0 bases from J, with 6 bases between. CDR3 length: 13 residues. The DNA of the CDR3 is TGCAGCGTTGTAGAAGCAACTAATGAAAAACTGTTTTTT. The encoded protein is CSVVEATNEKLFF.

The genes are TRBV12-3 or TRBV12-4 and TRBJ2-2; no definite D call. This CDR3 is 11 amino acids long. The V and J ends lost 4 bases and 9 bases respectively, with 6 bases between them. For the CDR3, the DNA is TGTGCCAGCAGTTCCCTCTGGGAGCTGTTTTTT. Encoded protein: CASSSLWELFF.

The gene calls are TRBV12-5 and TRBJ2-1, with D unresolved. The CDR3 totals 14 residues. Trimming removed 3 bases at V and 5 bases at J, with 11 bases between. CDR1 and CDR2 from the germline V gene are LGHNT and FRNRAP. The CDR3 spells CASGFGTENNEQFF. In DNA form, the CDR3 reads TGTGCTAGTGGTTTTGGTACGGAGAACAATGAGCAGTTCTTC. Filled out from reference TRBV12-5 and TRBJ2-1, the complete variable domain reads DARVTQTPRHKVTEMGQEVTMRCQPILGHNTVFWYRQTMMQGLELLAYFRNRAPLDDSGMPKDRFSAEMPDATLATLKIQPSEPRDSAVYFCASGFGTENNEQFFGPGTRLTVL.

The chain combines TRBV28 with TRBJ1-5; perhaps TRBD1 as D (6 bases). There are 15 residues in the CDR3. Germline V gives CDR1 MDHEN, CDR2 SYDVKM. V shed 7 bases and J shed 5 bases, with 18 bases lying between them. CDR3 region: CASNTPGHNYQPQHF. DNA of the CDR3: TGTGCCAGCAATACCCCGGGACATAATTATCAGCCCCAGCATTTT.

The gene calls are TRBV6-1 and TRBJ2-5; 8 bases align to TRBD2. The DNA end is a closer match to TRBJ2-1, so the J assignment may be wrong. The length of the CDR3 is 15 residues. Germline CDR1 reads MNHNS; CDR2 reads SASEGT. This CDR3 is CASSEDDGGAYEQFF. Here the CDR3 DNA reads TGTGCCAGCAGTGAAGATGACGGGGGGGCATATGAGCAGTTCTTC.

This clonotype was counted a few times. The chain carries TRBV3-1 and TRBJ2-3; D may be TRBD2 (5 bases). Germline V gene data show CDR1 as LGHDT and CDR2 as YNNKEL (reference sequence). V lost 4 bases to trimming and J lost 5 bases, with 13 bases between them. The CDR3 extends over 14 amino acids. The CDR3 DNA reads as TGTGCCAGCAGCCCCAGAGGGAAGGGAGATACGCAGTATTTT. It specifies CASSPRGKGDTQYF.

This clonotype was seen more than once but under ten times. The J gene is TRBJ2-2, the V gene TRBV27; no firm D call. This CDR3 spans 13 amino acids. Per the germline V gene, CDR1 is MNHEY and CDR2 is SMNVEV (reference sequence). V shed 5 bases and J shed 6 bases, with 10 bases lying between them. The CDR3 protein is CASSPFISGELFF. Here the CDR3 DNA reads TGTGCCAGCAGTCCCTTCATCTCCGGGGAGCTGTTTTTT.

The chain carries TRBV7-3 and TRBJ1-1; no reliable D call. With 3 bases removed from V and 3 bases from J, the gap between germline ends came to 8 bases. This CDR3 is built from 13 residues. Germline V lookup: CDR1 SGHTA, CDR2 FQGTGA. The chain's CDR3 is CASSFDGHTEAFF. CDR3 nucleotide sequence: TGTGCCAGCAGCTTTGACGGTCACACTGAAGCTTTCTTT.

This chain uses TRBV3-1 with TRBJ2-1; 9 bases are a match to TRBD2. The germline V gene encodes CDR1 LGHDT and CDR2 YNNKEL (reference sequence). Trimming at V came to 1 base and at J to 8 bases, leaving 9 bases not matched to a gene. This CDR3 spans 16 amino acids. The CDR3 nucleotides are TGTGCCAGCAGCCAAGCGCTAGCGGGGCCCGGGGATGAGCAGTTCTTC. It translates to CASSQALAGPGDEQFF.

This clonotype was observed a few times. J is TRBJ2-5 and V is TRBV3-1; 14 nucleotides agree with TRBD2. The CDR3 consists of 17 residues. In germline, CDR1 is LGHDT, CDR2 YNNKEL (reference sequence). The J segment lost 3 bases and the V segment lost 1 base, leaving 4 bases of the junction unmatched. The CDR3 DNA is TGTGCCAGCAGCCAAGTCCCGGGACTAGCGGGGGAAGAGACCCAGTACTTC. Residues: CASSQVPGLAGEETQYF.

The rearrangement links TRBV12-3 or TRBV12-4 to TRBJ2-2; 12 bases map to TRBD2. The CDR3 runs to 17 residues. With 6 bases clipped from V and 6 bases from J, the junction kept 11 bases outside the gene matches. This CDR3 is CASSKQTSGSVAGELFF. The CDR3 coding sequence is TGTGCCAGCAGCAAGCAGACTAGCGGGAGCGTAGCCGGGGAGCTGTTTTTT.

The chain has TRBV7-2 and TRBJ1-6; 7 bases line up with TRBD1. Trimming at V came to 8 bases and at J to 7 bases, leaving 11 bases not matched to a gene. The CDR3 is 15 residues long. The germline gives CDR1 SGHTA, CDR2 FQGNSA. CDR3 nucleotides: TGTGCCAGCGGCGCTTGGGGACAGAGCAATTCACCCCTCCACTTT. Translation gives CASGAWGQSNSPLHF.

The chain links TRBV4-3 to TRBJ2-3, with D possibly matching TRBD1 (6 bases). Germline V gene data show CDR1 as LGHNA and CDR2 as YSLEER. This CDR3 contains 15 residues. The germline V and J ends were trimmed by 4 bases and 5 bases, with 16 bases remaining between them. The CDR3 spells CASSLHRVLRDTQYF. The CDR3 DNA sequence: TGCGCCAGCAGCCTCCACAGGGTTCTTAGAGATACGCAGTATTTT.

This CDR3 is CASSQDWSANYGYTF. DNA for the CDR3: TGCGCCAGCAGCCAAGATTGGTCTGCCAACTATGGCTACACCTTC. V usage is TRBV4-3 and J usage is TRBJ1-2, with D unresolved. The CDR3 has 15 amino acids. The germline CDR1 and CDR2 sequences are LGHNA and YSLEER. V lost 0 bases and J 2 bases, leaving 10 bases between the germline ends.

This rearrangement joins TRBV4-3 to TRBJ2-3; TRBD2 aligns across 9 bases. Germline CDR1 reads LGHNA; CDR2 reads YSLEER. J gave up 0 bases and V 4 bases, and 11 bases lay outside the gene matches. This CDR3 spans 18 amino acids. This CDR3 is CASSPRTSALPSTDTQYF. The DNA of the CDR3 is TGCGCCAGCAGCCCTCGGACTAGCGCCCTCCCTAGCACAGATACGCAGTATTTT.

The V call is TRBV6-2 or TRBV6-3, the J call TRBJ2-5; 7 positions agree with TRBD1. V shed 4 bases, J shed 1 base, and the junction held 12 bases outside the gene matches. CDR3 size: 17 residues. Germline CDR1 reads MNHEY; CDR2 reads SVGEGT. The CDR3 DNA reads as TGTGCCAGCAGTTCCCGCAGACAGGGATGGAGCCAAGAGACCCAGTACTTC. Amino acids: CASSSRRQGWSQETQYF.

This clonotype was seen a handful of times. The CDR3 nucleotides are TGTGCCAGCAGCCGTAGCGGGAGCCTAAACAATGAGCAGTTCTTC. This codes for CASSRSGSLNNEQFF. This chain uses TRBV7-8 with TRBJ2-1; TRBD2 matches at 9 bases. CDR3 length equals 15 residues. Germline CDR1 is SGHVS and CDR2 is FQNEAQ. V lost 5 bases, J lost 5 bases, and 7 bases stayed unmatched.

This clonotype was counted a single time. The rearrangement links TRBV29-1 to TRBJ2-7; no firm D call. CDR1 and CDR2 from the germline V gene are SQVTM and ANQGSEA. Trimming cost V 1 base and J 4 bases, with 5 bases left between them. The CDR3 length is 11 residues. CDR3 nucleotide sequence: TGCAGCGTTGAAGTATGGTACGAGCAGTACTTC. Protein sequence: CSVEVWYEQYF.

This chain links TRBV7-2 with TRBJ2-7, with TRBD1 as a possible D gene (6 bases). Germline V gene lookup returns CDR1 SGHTA and CDR2 FQGNSA. There are 14 residues in the CDR3. V lost 2 bases, J lost 3 bases, and 11 bases lay in between. The CDR3 region has the DNA TGTGCCAGCAGCTTAACCTACAGGGTCTACGAGCAGTACTTC. It yields the protein CASSLTYRVYEQYF. The variable domain in full, completed from reference TRBV7-2 and TRBJ2-7, reads GAGVSQSPSNKVTEKGKDVELRCDPISGHTALYWYRQSLGQGLEFLIYFQGNSAPDKSGLPSDRFSAERTGGSVSTLTIQRTQQEDSAVYLCASSLTYRVYEQYFGPGTRLTVT.

This clonotype was picked up a small number of times. The chain has TRBV18 and TRBJ1-2; D remains unclear. This CDR3 comprises 14 residues. Trimming removed 2 bases at V and 8 bases at J, with 15 bases between. Germline V gives CDR1 KGHSH, CDR2 LQKENI. The CDR3 here is CASSPESSSDGYTF. The CDR3 nucleotides are TGTGCCAGCTCACCAGAGTCCTCCTCCGACGGCTACACCTTC. The whole variable domain, remainder taken from reference TRBV18 and TRBJ1-2, is NAGVMQNPRHLVRRRGQEARLRCSPMKGHSHVYWYRQLPEEGLKFMVYLQKENIIDESGMPKERFSAEFPKEGPSILRIQQVVRGDSAAYFCASSPESSSDGYTFGSGTRLTVV.

There are a few counts of this clonotype. The CDR3 spells CAISDSEGYEQYF. CDR3 bases: TGTGCCATCAGTGACAGTGAGGGATACGAGCAGTACTTC. The chain recombines TRBV10-3 with TRBJ2-7, with a possible D match to TRBD2 (5 bases). The V and J ends lost 3 bases and 4 bases respectively, with 10 bases between them. The CDR3 consists of 13 residues. Looked up from germline, CDR1 is ENHRY and CDR2 is SYGVKD.

This clonotype has a handful of counts. The chain has TRBV6-2 or TRBV6-3 and TRBJ2-1; 12 bases map to TRBD2. Germline V gives CDR1 MNHEY, CDR2 SVGEGT. The CDR3 loop spans 15 amino acids. V shed 6 bases, J shed 3 bases, and the junction held 3 bases outside the gene matches. This CDR3 is CASRRTSGDYNEQFF. DNA of the CDR3: TGTGCCAGCAGACGGACTAGCGGGGACTACAATGAGCAGTTCTTC.

The chain uses TRBV6-2 or TRBV6-3 and TRBJ1-1, with a tentative D call TRBD1 (5 bases). Germline loops: CDR1 MNHEY, CDR2 SVGEGT. The CDR3 spans 16 residues. With 7 bases removed from V and 2 bases from J, the gap between germline ends came to 20 bases. The CDR3 DNA follows: TGTGCCAGCACCCACCCCGTTAGAGGGGTTAACACTGAAGCTTTCTTT. Translating gives CASTHPVRGVNTEAFF.

The rearrangement links TRBV4-3 to TRBJ2-7; the match to TRBD2 covers 9 bases. CDR1 LGHNA and CDR2 YSLEER come from the germline V gene. V shed 1 base and J 3 bases; nucleotides not matched to a gene: 4. CDR3 length equals 15 residues. The CDR3 spells CASSQGAGGNYEQYF. The CDR3 region has the DNA TGCGCCAGCAGCCAAGGGGCGGGGGGGAACTACGAGCAGTACTTC.

V usage is TRBV20-1 and J usage is TRBJ2-3; 8 bases are shared with TRBD1. The junction had 6 bases not matched to a gene; V was cut back by 0 bases and J by 1 base. The length of the CDR3 is 16 residues. In germline, CDR1 is DFQATT, CDR2 SNEGSKA (reference sequence). The CDR3 coding sequence is TGCAGTGCTAGAGATCCAGGACAGGGTCGCACAGATACGCAGTATTTT. Residues: CSARDPGQGRTDTQYF.

V gene TRBV29-1 combines with J gene TRBJ2-2, with D tentatively TRBD2 (6 bases). There are 14 residues in the CDR3. Between the trimmed V and J ends, which lost 4 bases and 0 bases, there was a span of 9 bases. Germline loops: CDR1 SQVTM, CDR2 ANQGSEA. As DNA, the CDR3 is TGCAGCGTTGGGAGGGATACGAACACCGGGGAGCTGTTTTTT. This sequence encodes CSVGRDTNTGELFF.

This clonotype has more than one count but fewer than ten. The chain combines TRBV12-3 or TRBV12-4 with TRBJ2-1; no definite D call. The V end lost 0 bases, the J end lost 4 bases, and 10 bases lay between the germline ends. This CDR3 has 15 amino acids. The CDR3 sequence: CASSLAHDGYNEQFF. DNA for the CDR3: TGTGCCAGCAGTTTAGCGCACGACGGGTACAATGAGCAGTTCTTC.

CDR3 bases: TGCGCCAGCAGCCAAGATATGGGAGTAGCCTCAGATACGCAGTATTTT. Protein sequence: CASSQDMGVASDTQYF. V gene TRBV4-1 combines with J gene TRBJ2-3; possibly TRBD2 for D (5 bases). The length of the CDR3 is 16 residues. V shed 0 bases and J shed 4 bases, with 14 bases lying between them. The V gene's germline CDR1 is MGHRA and CDR2 YSYEKL.